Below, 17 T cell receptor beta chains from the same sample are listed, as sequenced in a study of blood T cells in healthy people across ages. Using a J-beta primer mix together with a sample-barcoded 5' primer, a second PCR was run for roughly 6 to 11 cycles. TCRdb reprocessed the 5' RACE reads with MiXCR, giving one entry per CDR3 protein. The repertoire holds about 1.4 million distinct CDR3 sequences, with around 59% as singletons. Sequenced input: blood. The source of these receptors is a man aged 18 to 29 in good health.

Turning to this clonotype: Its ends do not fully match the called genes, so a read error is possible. The CDR3: CASSLSRTYHEQFF. In DNA form, the CDR3 reads TGTGCCAGCAGTTTATCGAGGACCTACCATGAGCAGTTCTTC. The genes are TRBV27 and TRBJ2-1; D is unresolved. This CDR3 contains 14 residues. CDR1 is MNHEY, CDR2 SMNVEV, per germline (reference sequence).

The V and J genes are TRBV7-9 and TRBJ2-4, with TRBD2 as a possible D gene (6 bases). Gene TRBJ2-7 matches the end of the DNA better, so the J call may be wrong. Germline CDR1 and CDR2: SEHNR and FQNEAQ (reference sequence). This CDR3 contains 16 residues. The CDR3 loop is CASSLARGGKTYEQYF. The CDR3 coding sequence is TGTGCCAGCAGCTTAGCGCGAGGCGGGAAGACCTACGAGCAGTACTTC.

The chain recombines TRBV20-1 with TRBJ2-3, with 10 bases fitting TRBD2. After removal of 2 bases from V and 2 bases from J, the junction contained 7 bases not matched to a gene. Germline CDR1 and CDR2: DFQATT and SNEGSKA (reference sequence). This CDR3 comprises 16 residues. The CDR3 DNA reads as TGCAGTGCTAGACCTGGGACTAGCGAGCACACAGATACGCAGTATTTT. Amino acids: CSARPGTSEHTDTQYF.

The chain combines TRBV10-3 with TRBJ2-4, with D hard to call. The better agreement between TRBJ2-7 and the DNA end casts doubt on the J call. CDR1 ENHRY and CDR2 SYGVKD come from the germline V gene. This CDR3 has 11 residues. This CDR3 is CAIMSKAEQYF. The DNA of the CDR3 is TGTGCCATCATGTCGAAGGCCGAGCAGTACTTC.

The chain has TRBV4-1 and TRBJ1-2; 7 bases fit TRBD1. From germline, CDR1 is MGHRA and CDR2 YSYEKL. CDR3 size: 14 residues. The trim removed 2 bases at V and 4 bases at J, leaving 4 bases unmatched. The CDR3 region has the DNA TGCGCCAGCAGCCAACTAGGGACAGTCTATGGCTACACCTTC. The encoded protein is CASSQLGTVYGYTF.

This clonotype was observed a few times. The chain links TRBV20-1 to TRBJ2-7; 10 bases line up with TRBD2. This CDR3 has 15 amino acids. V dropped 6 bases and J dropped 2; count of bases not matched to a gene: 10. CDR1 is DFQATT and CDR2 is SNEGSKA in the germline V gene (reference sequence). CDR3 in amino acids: CSAQEVGTSAYEQYF. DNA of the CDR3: TGCAGTGCCCAAGAGGTCGGGACTAGCGCCTACGAGCAGTACTTC.

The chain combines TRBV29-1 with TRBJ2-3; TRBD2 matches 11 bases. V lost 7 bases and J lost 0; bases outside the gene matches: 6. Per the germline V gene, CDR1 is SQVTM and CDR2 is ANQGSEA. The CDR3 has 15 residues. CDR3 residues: CSARLAGYSTDTQYF. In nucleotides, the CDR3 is TGCAGCGCCCGACTAGCGGGATATAGCACAGATACGCAGTATTTT.

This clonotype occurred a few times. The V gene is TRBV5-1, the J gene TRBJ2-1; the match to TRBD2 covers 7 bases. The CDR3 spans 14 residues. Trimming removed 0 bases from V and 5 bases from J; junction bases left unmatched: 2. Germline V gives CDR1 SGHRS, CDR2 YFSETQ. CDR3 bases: TGCGCCAGCAGCTTGGGCGGGGGTCACAATGAGCAGTTCTTC. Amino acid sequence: CASSLGGGHNEQFF. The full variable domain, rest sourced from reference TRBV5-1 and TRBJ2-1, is KAGVTQTPRYLIKTRGQQVTLSCSPISGHRSVSWYQQTPGQGLQFLFEYFSETQRNKGNFPGRFSGRQFSNSRSEMNVSTLELGDSALYLCASSLGGGHNEQFFGPGTRLTVL.

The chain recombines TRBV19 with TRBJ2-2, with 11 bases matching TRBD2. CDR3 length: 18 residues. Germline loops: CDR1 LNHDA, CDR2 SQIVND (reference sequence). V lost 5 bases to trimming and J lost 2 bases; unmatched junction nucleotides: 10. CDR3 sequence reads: CASSLGLAGPLNTGELFF. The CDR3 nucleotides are TGTGCCAGTAGTCTTGGACTAGCGGGCCCTCTTAACACCGGGGAGCTGTTTTTT.

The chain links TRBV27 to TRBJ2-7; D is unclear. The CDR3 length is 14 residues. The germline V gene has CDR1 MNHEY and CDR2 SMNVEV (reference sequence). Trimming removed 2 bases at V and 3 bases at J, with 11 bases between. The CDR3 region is CASSLNVGFYEQYF. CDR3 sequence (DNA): TGTGCCAGCAGTTTAAACGTGGGCTTCTACGAGCAGTACTTC.

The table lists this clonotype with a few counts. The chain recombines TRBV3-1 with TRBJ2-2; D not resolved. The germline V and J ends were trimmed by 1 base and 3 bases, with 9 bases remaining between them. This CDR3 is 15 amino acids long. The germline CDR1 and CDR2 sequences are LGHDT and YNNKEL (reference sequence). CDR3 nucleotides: TGTGCCAGCAGCCAAGGTGACTCTCACACCGGGGAGCTGTTTTTT. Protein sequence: CASSQGDSHTGELFF.

The CDR3 is CSAGNHEQFF. The CDR3 DNA reads as TGCAGTGCTGGAAACCATGAGCAGTTCTTC. This rearrangement joins TRBV20-1 to TRBJ2-1; D is unclear. Between the trimmed V and J ends, which lost 5 bases and 8 bases, there was a span of 7 bases. This CDR3 has 10 residues. Germline loops: CDR1 DFQATT, CDR2 SNEGSKA (reference sequence).

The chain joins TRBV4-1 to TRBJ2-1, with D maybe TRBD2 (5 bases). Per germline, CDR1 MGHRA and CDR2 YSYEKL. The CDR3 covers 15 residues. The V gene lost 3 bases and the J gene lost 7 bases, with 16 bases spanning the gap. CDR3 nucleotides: TGCGCCAGCAGCCAGGAACTAGGTTCGGGTAATGAGCAGTTCTTC. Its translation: CASSQELGSGNEQFF.

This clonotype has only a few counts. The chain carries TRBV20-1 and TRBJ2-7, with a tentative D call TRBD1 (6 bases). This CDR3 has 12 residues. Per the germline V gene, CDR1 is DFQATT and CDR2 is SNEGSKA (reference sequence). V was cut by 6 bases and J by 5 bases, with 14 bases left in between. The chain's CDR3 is CSAHREYNEQYF. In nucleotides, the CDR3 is TGCAGTGCCCACAGGGAGTACAACGAGCAGTACTTC.

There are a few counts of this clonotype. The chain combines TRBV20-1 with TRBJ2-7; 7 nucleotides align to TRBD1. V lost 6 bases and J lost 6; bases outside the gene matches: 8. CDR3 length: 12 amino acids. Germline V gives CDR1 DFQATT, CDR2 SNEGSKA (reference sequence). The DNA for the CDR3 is TGCAGTGCGAGTGACAGGGCTGGCGAGCAGTACTTC. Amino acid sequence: CSASDRAGEQYF.

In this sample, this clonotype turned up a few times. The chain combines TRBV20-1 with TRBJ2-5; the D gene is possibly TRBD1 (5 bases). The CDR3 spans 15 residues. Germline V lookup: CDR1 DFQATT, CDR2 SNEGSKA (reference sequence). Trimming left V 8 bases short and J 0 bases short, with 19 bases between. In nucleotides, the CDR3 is TGCAGTACAACACCATTGACAGTAGACCAAGAGACCCAGTACTTC. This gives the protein CSTTPLTVDQETQYF.

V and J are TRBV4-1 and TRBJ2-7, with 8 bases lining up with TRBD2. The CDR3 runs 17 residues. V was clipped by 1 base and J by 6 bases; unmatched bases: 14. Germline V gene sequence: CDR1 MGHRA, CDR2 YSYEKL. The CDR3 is CASSQAPPGLGMSEQYF. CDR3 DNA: TGCGCCAGCAGCCAAGCCCCCCCGGGACTAGGGATGAGCGAGCAGTACTTC.